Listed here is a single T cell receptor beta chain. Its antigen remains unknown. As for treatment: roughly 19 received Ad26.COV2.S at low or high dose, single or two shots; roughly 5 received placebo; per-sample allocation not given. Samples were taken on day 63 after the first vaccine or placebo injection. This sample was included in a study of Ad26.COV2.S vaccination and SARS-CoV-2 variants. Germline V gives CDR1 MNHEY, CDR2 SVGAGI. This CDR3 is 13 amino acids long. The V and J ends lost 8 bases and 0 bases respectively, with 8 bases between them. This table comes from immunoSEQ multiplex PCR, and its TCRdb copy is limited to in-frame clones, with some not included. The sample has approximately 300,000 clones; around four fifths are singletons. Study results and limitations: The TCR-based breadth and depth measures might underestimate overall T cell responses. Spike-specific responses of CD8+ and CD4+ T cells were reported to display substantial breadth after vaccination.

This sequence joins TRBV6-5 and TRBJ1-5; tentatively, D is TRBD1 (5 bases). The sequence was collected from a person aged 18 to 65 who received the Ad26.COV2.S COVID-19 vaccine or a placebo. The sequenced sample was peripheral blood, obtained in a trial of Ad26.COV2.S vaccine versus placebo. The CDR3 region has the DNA TGTGCCAGCGGGACCGTTAGCAATCAGCCCCAGCATTTT. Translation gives CASGTVSNQPQHF.